This T cell receptor beta chain was obtained from a study of T-cell reconstitution after alpha-beta-depleted transplantation in children (dated by TCRdb to the mid-2010s). Concerning the study at large: T-cell immune reconstitution after TCRalphabeta/CD19-depleted allogeneic hematopoietic cell transplantation in children was quantitatively tracked in the study by means of TCR repertoire profiling.

Preparation of the library involved PCR. This sample was sequenced with an Illumina HiSeq 2500. TCR library preparation used molecular barcoding, with unique molecular identifiers applied to normalize quantification of the TCRbeta repertoire. The public reads were run again by TCRdb, first through fastp at Q25 and then through MiXCR, and only productive beta chains were kept. For every CDR3 protein sequence, its rows merge into one entry that carries the most common genes and DNA. The sample table shows about 260,000 distinct CDR3 sequences, and approximately 8.9% are seen once. Clones ranked in the top ten supply 5% to 8% of the sample. Study-wide findings and limitations: The apparently early recovery of alphabetaT-cell counts about two months after transplant reportedly depended on only several hundred rapidly expanded clones that came from non-depleted graft cells. In some patients, the high TCRbeta diversity seen at day 60 was put down to recipient T cells and intrathymic progenitors that had survived conditioning. Over subsequent months, a decline in hyperexpanded clone frequencies was noted, and after one year, T-cell counts and TCRbeta diversity were mostly ascribed to newly produced T cells.

This sample's treatment or condition label indicates: allogeneic hematopoietic cell transplantation with graft depleted of TCRalphabeta T cells and CD19 B cells. The transplant recipients were children given TCRalphabeta/CD19-depleted allogeneic hematopoietic cell grafts. The V end loses 0 bases and the J end loses 0 bases, and a stretch of 15 bases separates them. The germline V gene gives CDR1 as MNHEY and CDR2 as SVGAGI. The cysteine opens and the phenylalanine closes a CDR3 of 17 amino acids. Just the 51-base CDR3 DNA is kept, in frame starting at base 1. This clonotype was seen more than once but under ten times. Its antigen specificity is not known. Qualities for individual bases were not recorded, and no much larger clone is one base off.

The TCR was taken from a male patient younger than 18 who had a stem cell transplant for acute lymphoblastic leukemia, so the T cells may come from the graft donor. The input for sequencing was PBMCs, mostly from graft donor cells, taken 180 days after TCRalphabeta/CD19-depleted stem cell transplant. The sequence links TRBV6-5 to TRBJ2-7; the D element could tentatively be TRBD1 or TRBD2, as 5 bases agree for each. The CDR3 loop reads CASSYSTGRGVSYEQYF. The nucleotide sequence reads as follows: TGTGCCAGCAGTTACTCGACGGGGAGAGGGGTCTCCTACGAGCAGTACTTC.